This T cell receptor beta chain was profiled in a study of cytomegalovirus exposure and HLA in healthy donors. On the study more broadly: A previous analysis identified 100 million or so unique TCR beta sequences derived from about 180 million T cells.

PCR used 60 Vbeta primers and 13 Jbeta primers. Profiled with immunoSEQ multiplex PCR; TCRdb holds only in-frame clones, not every one. The sample carries about 92,000 clones, roughly 80% recorded once. This CDR3 has 13 residues. CDR1 is SGDLS, CDR2 YYNGEE, per germline. Trimming removed 5 bases at V and 5 bases at J, with 10 bases between. The sequencing sample was made of PBMCs. The receptor's source is a girl aged 2 to 9 in good health and CMV-seropositive. The rearrangement links TRBV9 to TRBJ2-2, with unresolved D. The CDR3 DNA reads TGTGCCAGCAGTACAGATCCGACCGGGGAGCTGTTTTTT. Translated, it gives CASSTDPTGELFF.